The 5 T cell receptor beta chains reported below all come from one sample, sequenced in a study of blood T cell repertoires in COVID-19. Assay used: immunoSEQ multiplex PCR; TCRdb lists only in-frame clones, some missing. Among about 60,000 clones listed, about 77% were seen once. Material: peripheral blood. These receptors were obtained from a human donor in a cohort sampled during active COVID-19.

The J gene is TRBJ1-6, the V gene TRBV9; D might be TRBD1 (5 bases). CDR1 and CDR2 from the germline V gene are SGDLS and YYNGEE. Trimming shortened V by 4 bases and J by 4 bases, and 12 bases separated the two germline ends. CDR3 length equals 15 residues. CDR3 coding DNA: TGTGCCAGCAGCACGCGTCAGGGTTATAATTCACCCCTCCACTTT. Translating gives CASSTRQGYNSPLHF.

This chain uses TRBV19 with TRBJ2-3, with D possibly TRBD1 on 5 matching bases. The germline V and J ends were trimmed by 3 bases and 0 bases, with 7 bases remaining between them. The CDR3 loop spans 14 amino acids. CDR1 and CDR2 from the germline V gene are LNHDA and SQIVND (reference sequence). CDR3 amino acids: CASSMTASTDTQYF. The CDR3 coding sequence is TGTGCCAGTAGTATGACAGCTAGCACAGATACGCAGTATTTT.

The rearrangement joins TRBV29-1 to TRBJ2-5, with 9 positions matching TRBD2. This CDR3 region has 13 residues. Trimming cost V 8 bases and J 4 bases; bases outside gene matches: 8. CDR1 is SQVTM, CDR2 ANQGSEA, per germline. The DNA of the CDR3 is TGCAGCCTACTATTACTAGCGGGAGAGACCCAGTACTTC. Amino acids: CSLLLLAGETQYF.

The count of this clone is one. The genes are TRBV5-6 and TRBJ1-1; D is unclear. V lost 4 bases and J lost 0, with 13 bases in between. CDR1 and CDR2 from the germline V gene are SGHDT and YYEEEE. The CDR3 sequence is 15 residues long. CDR3 sequence: CASSARWQLNTEAFF. Here the CDR3 DNA reads TGTGCCAGCAGCGCCAGGTGGCAGTTGAACACTGAAGCTTTCTTT.

The genes are TRBV15 and TRBJ2-1, with TRBD1 matching 8 bases. The germline gives CDR1 LNHNV, CDR2 YYDKDF (reference sequence). This CDR3 contains 15 residues. Trimming at V came to 0 bases and at J to 5 bases, leaving 3 bases not matched to a gene. The CDR3 loop is CATSRDDRGDNEQFF. The CDR3 DNA reads as TGTGCCACCAGCAGAGACGACAGGGGCGACAATGAGCAGTTCTTC.